This TCR beta chain was sequenced in a study of blood T cell repertoires in COVID-19 (dated by TCRdb to 2020 to 2022). Looking at the study overall: Samples covering the acute and convalescent phases of COVID-19 were provided by collaborators in the United States, Italy and Spain. Deeply sampled blood TCRbeta repertoires from subjects exposed to, actively infected with, or recovered from COVID-19 were included in the dataset. The prospective study material was composed of cDNA or gDNA derived from T cells, B-cell-depleted T cells, or PBMCs. Nearly every sample came with metadata listing a de-identified subject ID, COVID-19 status, age in years and sex. Samples were obtained from the ongoing ImmuneRACE study (first 160 participants) and from 950 to 1,500 subjects provided by 6 global collaborators. The repertoires were released in a freely available public database meant as a resource for research on the immune response to SARS-CoV-2. HLA class I and class II types, where available, came from metadata supplied by the sample provider rather than from assay-based typing.

CDR1 KGHDR and CDR2 SFDVKD are derived from the germline V gene. From the cysteine through the phenylalanine, the CDR3 covers 14 amino acids. The only DNA kept is the CDR3, 42 bases in frame from the first base. Trimming takes 9 bases off V and 1 base off J; junction bases not matched to a gene: 3. The paper as a whole reports these results and caveats: Clinical and demographic metadata were provided uncurated, with the amount varying by source and participant.

Each collaborating institution followed its own protocols to collect whole blood in K2EDTA tubes. For TCRbeta analysis, collaborator samples were shipped as frozen whole blood, as isolated PBMCs, or as DNA extracted from either sample type. On this clone: The specificity of this receptor is unknown. One base away there is no much larger clone; base qualities are not given.

The immunoSEQ Assay, a bias-controlled multiplex PCR, was used to amplify TCRbeta CDR3 regions from genomic DNA. Turning to the authors' computational methods: The number of nucleated cells in each sample was estimated by amplification of reference gene primers within the assay. Sequence reads were collapsed and filtered to measure the absolute abundance of every unique TCRbeta CDR3 rearrangement. For each sample, productive Simpson clonality was calculated by taking the square root of Simpson's diversity index across productive rearrangements. Drawn from immuneACCESS, this table holds only the in-frame rearrangements with V and J called that TCRdb kept. Clones are partly lost; checked studies trace under half to an unresolved V gene and leave the rest unexplained. D and trimming were read from the DNA, whereas the V and J calls and clone size are those reported in that table. The sample yields over 100,000 clones; over 80% were counted once. The leading ten clones occupy about 0.8% of the sample.

The sequence links TRBV24-1 to TRBJ2-2, with 8 bases matching TRBD1. The clonotype was recovered from a woman in her sixties or seventies with acute or convalescent COVID-19. The sequenced sample consisted of peripheral blood. CDR3 reads: CATVGQGNTGELFF. The DNA sequence is as follows: TGTGCCACCGTAGGACAGGGGAACACCGGGGAGCTGTTTTTT.